These 30 T cell receptor beta chains originate from one sample sequenced in a study of breast tumors, draining lymph nodes, adjacent tissues. Each CDR3 protein is one row after TCRdb ran MiXCR on the multiplex PCR reads. The top ten hold around 10% of the sample, which has about 20,000 distinct CDR3 sequences, less than 35% seen once. The sequenced sample consisted of breast tumor tissue. The receptors were sampled from a female donor with breast cancer. Some clones in this sample may be carry-over from other donors' samples.

This clonotype was seen many times. This rearrangement joins TRBV7-8 to TRBJ1-5, with D possibly TRBD1 on 6 matching bases. This CDR3 has 15 residues. With 3 bases removed from V and 1 base from J, the gap between germline ends came to 10 bases. Germline V CDR1 and CDR2: SGHVS, FQNEAQ. CDR3 protein: CASSFSGQSNQPQHF. CDR3 sequence (DNA): TGTGCCAGCAGCTTTTCCGGACAGAGCAATCAGCCCCAGCATTTT.

CDR3 residues: CASSQDWGTGGASGYTF. The CDR3 DNA reads as TGCGCCAGCAGCCAAGATTGGGGGACAGGGGGCGCTTCTGGCTACACCTTC. The genes are TRBV4-1 and TRBJ1-2; 12 nucleotides align to TRBD1. V shed 0 bases, J shed 7 bases, and the junction held 9 bases outside the gene matches. Germline CDR1 is MGHRA and CDR2 is YSYEKL. The CDR3 sequence is 17 residues long.

By share of the sample, this clonotype is large. In DNA, the CDR3 is TGCAGCGTTGAAGAGTCCTCGTCAGGGGCCTACAATGAGCAGTTCTTC. Protein product: CSVEESSSGAYNEQFF. The rearrangement links TRBV29-1 to TRBJ2-1, with a possible D match to TRBD1 (6 bases). The CDR3 length is 16 residues. V shed 0 bases and J shed 2 bases, with 14 bases lying between them. Germline values: CDR1 SQVTM, CDR2 ANQGSEA.

This clonotype has ten or more counts. The chain uses TRBV12-5 and TRBJ2-7; D not resolved. In germline, CDR1 is LGHNT, CDR2 FRNRAP. This CDR3 has 18 amino acids. V gave up 1 base and J gave up 3 bases, with 22 bases separating them. The CDR3 reads CASGLADPGSGYLYEQYF. For the CDR3, the DNA is TGTGCTAGTGGTTTGGCCGACCCGGGCAGTGGCTACCTCTACGAGCAGTACTTC. The whole variable domain, remainder taken from reference TRBV12-5 and TRBJ2-7, is DARVTQTPRHKVTEMGQEVTMRCQPILGHNTVFWYRQTMMQGLELLAYFRNRAPLDDSGMPKDRFSAEMPDATLATLKIQPSEPRDSAVYFCASGLADPGSGYLYEQYFGPGTRLTVT.

This clonotype has ten or more counts. The V gene is TRBV7-2, the J gene TRBJ2-5; perhaps TRBD1 as D (6 bases). Germline assignment: CDR1 SGHTA and CDR2 FQGNSA. The CDR3 is 15 residues long. V lost 4 bases to trimming and J lost 7 bases, with 19 bases between them. The CDR3 DNA reads TGTGCCAGCAGCTCTCTAATCAGGGGCATTGGGACCCAGTACTTC. This codes for CASSSLIRGIGTQYF.

About this clonotype itself: A clone one base away is much larger, so this may be a read error. V and J are TRBV11-3 and TRBJ1-6, with 10 nucleotides matching TRBD1. The V gene's germline CDR1 is SGHNT and CDR2 YENEEA. This CDR3 region has 17 residues. The CDR3 loop reads CASSTRQGAAYNSPLYF. CDR3 nucleotides: TGTGCCAGCAGTACGAGACAGGGGGCGGCCTATAATTCACCCCTCTACTTT.

This clonotype was picked up a small number of times. The chain carries TRBV7-3 and TRBJ2-4, with 10 bases aligning to TRBD1. Germline V CDR1 and CDR2: SGHTA, FQGTGA. V trimming: 3 bases; J trimming: 7 bases; junction bases outside the gene matches: 6. The CDR3 runs to 15 residues. The CDR3 bases are TGTGCCAGCAGCTTTACGACAGGGGGCAAGAACATTCAGTACTTC. Translating gives CASSFTTGGKNIQYF.

This clonotype was counted at least ten times. The genes are TRBV6-1 and TRBJ2-3; D is unresolved. The germline V gene encodes CDR1 MNHNS and CDR2 SASEGT. The CDR3 totals 15 residues. Deletions cut 2 bases from V and 0 bases from J, with 9 bases between. Here the CDR3 reads CASSELVFSTDTQYF. In nucleotides, the CDR3 is TGTGCCAGCAGTGAATTGGTTTTTAGCACAGATACGCAGTATTTT.

The chain couples TRBV12-3 or TRBV12-4 to TRBJ1-3, with no clear D. V shed 6 bases and J shed 9 bases, with 15 bases lying between them. The CDR3 loop spans 13 amino acids. The CDR3 spells CASSADGRATIYF. For the CDR3, the DNA is TGTGCCAGCAGCGCTGACGGGCGGGCCACCATATATTTT.

There are many counts of this clonotype. The chain has TRBV20-1 and TRBJ1-3; D ambiguous. CDR3 size: 14 residues. Germline loops: CDR1 DFQATT, CDR2 SNEGSKA (reference sequence). V lost 5 bases and J lost 7, with 18 bases in between. This CDR3 is CSAAYPRFWNTIYF. The CDR3 DNA is TGCAGTGCTGCCTACCCCAGGTTTTGGAACACCATATATTTT.

This clonotype came up many times. The V gene is TRBV7-2, the J gene TRBJ1-2, with a possible D match to TRBD1 (5 bases). The V end was cut by 7 bases, the J end by 2 bases, with 17 bases between. CDR3 length equals 15 residues. Germline CDR1 and CDR2: SGHTA and FQGNSA. CDR3 DNA: TGTGCCAGCACCCCCTCCCAGGGAATAAACTATGGCTACACCTTC. Its protein product is CASTPSQGINYGYTF.

Comment on this clonotype: One base away lies a much larger clone, so this may be a sequencing read error. The chain recombines TRBV18 with TRBJ1-2; D is perhaps TRBD1 (6 bases). The CDR3 spans 15 residues. Germline CDR1 is KGHSH and CDR2 is LQKENI. V was clipped by 0 bases and J by 7 bases, with 15 bases between them. For the CDR3, the DNA is TGTGCCAGCTCACCACCCATGGGGGCAGACTGTGGCTACACCTTC. Protein product: CASSPPMGADCGYTF.

The CDR3 region has the DNA TGTGCCGGCCCTCATGGGGGGGAGGGAGCCCAGTACTTC. Its translation is CAGPHGGEGAQYF. The V gene is TRBV2, the J gene TRBJ2-5; 7 bases match TRBD2. The CDR3 runs to 13 residues. The germline gives CDR1 SNHLY, CDR2 FYNNEI. The trim removed 11 bases at V and 9 bases at J, leaving 15 bases unmatched.

This clonotype has at least ten counts. V usage is TRBV7-3 and J usage is TRBJ2-2; D may be TRBD1 or TRBD2 (6 bases each). The V gene lost 6 bases and the J gene lost 6 bases, with 20 bases spanning the gap. Germline V gives CDR1 SGHTA, CDR2 FQGTGA. The CDR3 is made up of 16 amino acids. The CDR3 region is CASSPNQGRYAGELFF. The CDR3 coding sequence is TGTGCCAGCAGTCCCAACCAGGGGAGGTACGCCGGGGAGCTGTTTTTT. The complete variable domain, with remaining parts taken from reference TRBV7-3 and TRBJ2-2, reads GAGVSQTPSNKVTEKGKYVELRCDPISGHTALYWYRQSLGQGPEFLIYFQGTGAADDSGLPNDRFFAVRPEGSVSTLKIQRTERGDSAVYLCASSPNQGRYAGELFFGEGSRLTVL.

This clonotype showed up just a few times. The chain is built from TRBV20-1 and TRBJ1-1; D call uncertain. The length of the CDR3 is 14 residues. Germline lookup yields CDR1 DFQATT and CDR2 SNEGSKA (reference sequence). Trimming pared 0 bases from V and 3 bases from J, leaving 11 bases between. CDR3 region: CSARDPRVDTEAFF. The CDR3, as DNA: TGCAGTGCTAGAGACCCCCGGGTCGACACTGAAGCTTTCTTT.

Worth noting for this clonotype: Mismatch with germline at one junction end may stem from a read error. The CDR3 DNA is TGCGCCAGCAGTTTCGGAGGAGTGGGGGGCGAGCAGTACTTC. It encodes CASSFGGVGGEQYF. This chain joins TRBV28 and TRBJ2-7; D possibly corresponds to TRBD2 (6 bases). Germline-derived CDR1 and CDR2 are MDHEN and SYDVKM. The CDR3 is 14 amino acids.

A word on this clonotype: A clone one base away is much larger, so this may be a read error. V gene TRBV19 combines with J gene TRBJ2-6; tentatively, D is TRBD2 (6 bases). CDR1 and CDR2 (germline): LNHDA, SQIVND (reference sequence). Trimming cost V 3 bases and J 2 bases, with 8 bases left between them. This CDR3 is 15 amino acids long. CDR3 DNA sequence: TGTGCCAGTAGTATGGGGACTCCTGGGGCCAACGTCCTGACTTTC. The encoded protein is CASSMGTPGANVLTF.

This clonotype has just a few counts. Given a much more abundant clone one base away, this may be a read error. The chain has TRBV6-4 and TRBJ2-1; the match to TRBD2 covers 7 bases. The CDR3 totals 15 residues. Per germline, CDR1 MRHNA and CDR2 SNTAGT. CDR3 region: CASSVVGAGHNEQLF. The CDR3 DNA reads as TGTGCCAGCAGTGTGGTGGGAGCGGGGCACAATGAGCAGCTCTTC.

This clonotype is medium-sized. The rearrangement links TRBV7-4 to TRBJ1-6, with D unresolved. CDR1 and CDR2 from the germline V gene are SGHVT and SQSDAQ. The CDR3 extends over 12 amino acids. The CDR3 spells CISLPHNSPLHF. Written as DNA, the CDR3 is TGTATTTCACTGCCCCACAATTCACCCCTCCACTTT.

The chain combines TRBV27 with TRBJ2-3; TRBD2 matches at 8 bases. With V trimmed by 4 bases and J by 4 bases, 13 bases remained unmatched. Germline CDR1 is MNHEY and CDR2 is SMNVEV (reference sequence). CDR3 size: 17 residues. CDR3 region: CASSSLRPREGADTQYF. The CDR3 DNA is TGTGCCAGCAGTTCACTTAGACCACGGGAGGGGGCAGATACGCAGTATTTT.

This clonotype was recorded a few times. This clone may be a read error of a much larger clone one base away. The V and J genes are TRBV5-4 and TRBJ2-1; 8 positions agree with TRBD2. The CDR3 totals 15 residues. Germline assignment: CDR1 SGHNT and CDR2 YYREEE (reference sequence). Germline trimming cut 4 bases from V and 7 bases from J; bases unmatched to any gene: 10. CDR3 region: CASSPGGSGRNEQFF. The CDR3 DNA sequence: TGTGCCAGCAGCCCGGGGGGGTCTGGGCGGAATGAGCAGTTCTTC.

The rearrangement uses TRBV20-1 and TRBJ2-7; 11 positions match TRBD1. CDR1 and CDR2 (germline): DFQATT, SNEGSKA (reference sequence). The V segment lost 6 bases and the J segment 4 bases; nucleotides outside the gene matches: 14. The CDR3 has 16 amino acids. The CDR3 spells CSAELWGTGGLYEQYF. DNA for the CDR3: TGCAGTGCCGAACTTTGGGGGACAGGGGGTTTGTACGAGCAGTACTTC.

V is TRBV11-3 and J is TRBJ2-5; the match to TRBD2 covers 10 bases. Per germline, CDR1 SGHNT and CDR2 YENEEA. CDR3 length: 15 amino acids. Losses at the gene ends were 6 bases for V and 5 bases for J; bases not matched to a gene: 9. CDR3 region: CASRRTSGFWETQYF. CDR3 sequence (DNA): TGTGCCAGCAGAAGGACTAGCGGCTTTTGGGAGACCCAGTACTTC.

As to this clonotype: A much larger clone differs by one base, so this may be a read error. The rearrangement joins TRBV6-2 or TRBV6-3 to TRBJ1-5, with 7 bases lining up with TRBD1. This CDR3 is 19 amino acids long. Per the germline V gene, CDR1 is MNHEY and CDR2 is SVGEGT. The CDR3 loop reads CASSWPGGVQRYSSQPQHF. CDR3 sequence (DNA): TGTGCCAGCAGTTGGCCAGGGGGGGTCCAACGATATAGCAGTCAGCCCCAGCATTTT.

In its sample, this clonotype was seen many times. The chain uses TRBV12-3 or TRBV12-4 and TRBJ1-5; D unresolved. The CDR3 runs to 14 residues. The V end lost 1 base, the J end lost 6 bases, and 10 bases lay between the germline ends. CDR3: CASSLEFSSQPQHF. In DNA, the CDR3 is TGTGCCAGCAGTTTAGAGTTCTCTTCTCAGCCCCAGCATTTT.

To note about this clonotype: A read error may be the cause here, since a much bigger clone is one base away. V and J are TRBV3-1 and TRBJ2-1; D is possibly TRBD2 (6 bases). V was cut by 8 bases and J by 9 bases, with 17 bases left in between. The CDR3 has 13 amino acids. Germline V gene lookup returns CDR1 LGHDT and CDR2 YNNKEL (reference sequence). CDR3 DNA: TGTGCCAGCTGCCCGACCCGTAGCGGTGAGCAGTTCTTC. Translating gives CASCPTRSGEQFF.

This rearrangement joins TRBV20-1 to TRBJ2-7; 9 positions agree with TRBD2. V was pared by 6 bases and J by 0 bases, with 9 bases of the junction left unmatched. This CDR3 is built from 15 residues. Germline lookup yields CDR1 DFQATT and CDR2 SNEGSKA (reference sequence). In DNA form, the CDR3 reads TGCAGTGCAGTGGGCCTAGCGGGATACTCCTACGAGCAGTACTTC. The encoded protein is CSAVGLAGYSYEQYF.

This clonotype was detected many times. The genes are TRBV19 and TRBJ2-1, with D tentatively TRBD1 (5 bases). Germline V gene lookup returns CDR1 LNHDA and CDR2 SQIVND (reference sequence). V was clipped by 3 bases and J by 6 bases, with 12 bases between them. This CDR3 region has 14 residues. The CDR3 is CASSIGQGGNEQFF. The CDR3 DNA follows: TGTGCCAGTAGTATTGGGCAGGGCGGCAATGAGCAGTTCTTC.

This clonotype was recorded many times. This chain uses TRBV6-2 or TRBV6-3 with TRBJ2-2; D may be TRBD1 (5 bases). This CDR3 region has 14 residues. Between the trimmed V and J ends, which lost 4 bases and 5 bases, there was a span of 11 bases. Germline CDR1 MNHEY, CDR2 SVGEGT. The CDR3, as DNA: TGTGCCAGCAGTTCCTCAGGGATTACCGGGGAGCTGTTTTTT. This sequence encodes CASSSSGITGELFF.

This clonotype has only one observation. The chain joins TRBV29-1 to TRBJ2-1; D is uncertain. V lost 3 bases and J lost 12, with 12 bases in between. This CDR3 region has 11 residues. The germline CDR1 and CDR2 sequences are SQVTM and ANQGSEA. DNA for the CDR3: TGCAGCGTTGAGAGAACCTATGGGCAGTTCTTC. Encoded protein: CSVERTYGQFF.